These T cell receptor beta chains were read from a single sample in a study of blood T cell repertoires in COVID-19. Sequencing used immunoSEQ multiplex PCR; TCRdb keeps in-frame clones, though not all of them. Of about 300,000 clones in the sample, over 75% were seen once. The specimen was peripheral blood. These receptors came from a woman in her twenties or thirties with COVID-19, enrolled during active disease. The CDR3 runs from the conserved cysteine through the conserved F or W. Fields, in order: J gene, clone size, D gene, V gene, CDR3 length, CDR3 DNA, CDR3 protein. A D gene is named only where the DNA matches it firmly. A row's size may be missing; if present it is once, few, many or a size class.

J: TRBJ2-2
size: -
D: TRBD2
V: TRBV7-9
length: 16
DNA: TGTGCCAGCAGGCAAACTAGCGGGCTAAACACCGGGGAGCTGTTTTTT
CDR3: CASRQTSGLNTGELFF

J: TRBJ2-1
size: -
D: -
V: TRBV2
length: 14
DNA: TGTGCCAGTAGGAAGTTCGGACAGATGGGTGAGCAGTTCTTC
CDR3: CASRKFGQMGEQFF

J: TRBJ1-2
size: -
D: TRBD1
V: TRBV7-8
length: 17
DNA: TGTGCCAGCAGCTTAGGAACCGGGACAGGGGGCAACTATGGCTACACCTTC
CDR3: CASSLGTGTGGNYGYTF

J: TRBJ1-1
size: once
D: -
V: TRBV30
length: 13
DNA: TGTGCCTGGAGTGTACAGGCCTACACTGAAGCTTTCTTT
CDR3: CAWSVQAYTEAFF

J: TRBJ2-7
size: -
D: -
V: TRBV5-8
length: 16
DNA: TGTGCCAGCAGCTTGGGCTCGGCAGGGTATTTCTACGAGCAGTACTTC
CDR3: CASSLGSAGYFYEQYF

J: TRBJ2-7
size: -
D: -
V: TRBV20-1
length: 14
DNA: TGCAGTGCTAGTTCGCCAGAAAGATCCTACGAGCAGTACTTC
CDR3: CSASSPERSYEQYF

J: TRBJ1-4
size: -
D: -
V: TRBV6-2/TRBV6-3
length: 15
DNA: TGTGCCAGCAGCCTCAGACCAGGGACTAATGAAAAACTGTTTTTT
CDR3: CASSLRPGTNEKLFF

J: TRBJ1-1
size: -
D: -
V: TRBV20-1
length: 13
DNA: TGCAGTGCTAGTGGGGGGTGGAGGGCTGAAGCTTTCTTT
CDR3: CSASGGWRAEAFF

J: TRBJ2-3
size: -
D: -
V: TRBV6-2/TRBV6-3
length: 14
DNA: TGTGCCAGCAGTTACTCGATGGCCGGGGATACGCAGTATTTT
CDR3: CASSYSMAGDTQYF

J: TRBJ1-2
size: -
D: -
V: TRBV10-2
length: 13
DNA: TGCGCCAGCAGCCTCAGGAGGGACTATGGCTACACCTTC
CDR3: CASSLRRDYGYTF

J: TRBJ1-2
size: -
D: TRBD1
V: TRBV24-1
length: 14
DNA: TGTGCCACCAGTGATCCTGGGACAGCGGATGGCTACACCTTC
CDR3: CATSDPGTADGYTF

J: TRBJ2-1
size: -
D: -
V: TRBV21-1
length: 15
DNA: TGTGCCAGCAGAGTACAGGGACAGGGGGAAGATGAGCAGTTCTTC
CDR3: CASRVQGQGEDEQFF

J: TRBJ1-5
size: -
D: -
V: TRBV5-6
length: 15
DNA: TGTGCCAGCAGCTTGGCAGGGGCAGGGAATCAGCCCCAGCATTTT
CDR3: CASSLAGAGNQPQHF

J: TRBJ2-7
size: -
D: -
V: TRBV27
length: 17
DNA: TGTGCCAGCAGCCGCACTTTGACAGGTCTTGCGCCCTACGAGCAGTACTTC
CDR3: CASSRTLTGLAPYEQYF

J: TRBJ2-2
size: -
D: -
V: TRBV6-5
length: 14
DNA: TGTGCCAGCAGTTACGAGGATAACACCGGGGAGCTGTTTTTT
CDR3: CASSYEDNTGELFF